This T cell receptor beta chain was found in a study of blood T cell repertoires in COVID-19. The ends were cut back, 4 bases at V and 3 bases at J, with 17 bases in the middle. The CDR3 has 15 amino acids. Per the germline V gene, CDR1 is SGDLS and CDR2 is YYNGEE. Authors' processing steps: By means of reference gene primer amplification, nucleated cell counts were estimated. TCRdb keeps only in-frame clones here, not all; method: immunoSEQ multiplex PCR. That table supplies the V and J calls and clone size; D and trimming were determined from the DNA. The sample lists 200,000 to 250,000 clones, 84% occurring once.

This chain joins TRBV9 and TRBJ2-7, with D tentatively TRBD2 (5 bases). The sequencing sample was made of peripheral blood. This TCR derives from a woman aged 60-75 years who had recovered from COVID-19. The CDR3 loop is CASSPRGRSSYEQYF. As DNA, the CDR3 is TGTGCCAGCAGCCCACGGGGAAGGTCTAGCTACGAGCAGTACTTC. The variable domain in full, with the rest retrieved from reference TRBV9 and TRBJ2-7, is DSGVTQTPKHLITATGQRVTLRCSPRSGDLSVYWYQQSLDQGLQFLIQYYNGEERAKGNILERFSAQQFPDLHSELNLSSLELGDSALYFCASSPRGRSSYEQYFGPGTRLTVT.